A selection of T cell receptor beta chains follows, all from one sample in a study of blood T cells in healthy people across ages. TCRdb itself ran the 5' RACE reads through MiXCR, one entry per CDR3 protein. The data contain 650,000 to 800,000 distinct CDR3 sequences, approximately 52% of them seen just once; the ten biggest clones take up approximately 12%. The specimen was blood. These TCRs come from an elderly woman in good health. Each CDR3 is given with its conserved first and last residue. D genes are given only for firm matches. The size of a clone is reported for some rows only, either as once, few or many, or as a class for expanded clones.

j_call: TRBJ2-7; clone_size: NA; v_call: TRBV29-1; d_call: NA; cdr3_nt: TGCAGCGTTGTAGGTGGGGTAACAGGGAACGAGCAGTACTTC; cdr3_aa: CSVVGGVTGNEQYF
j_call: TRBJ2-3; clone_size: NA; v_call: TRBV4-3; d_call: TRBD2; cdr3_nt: TGCGCCAGCAACAACGGGGGGGCGAGAAGAGATACGCAGTATTTT; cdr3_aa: CASNNGGARRDTQYF
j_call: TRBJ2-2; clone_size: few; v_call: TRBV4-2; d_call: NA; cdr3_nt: TGTGCCAGCAGCCCGCTCGCCACCGGGGAGCTGTTTTTT; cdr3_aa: CASSPLATGELFF
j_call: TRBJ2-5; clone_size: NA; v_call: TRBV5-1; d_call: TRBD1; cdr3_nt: TGCGCCAGCGCTCCGGGACAGCCACAAGAGACCCAGTACTTC; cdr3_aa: CASAPGQPQETQYF
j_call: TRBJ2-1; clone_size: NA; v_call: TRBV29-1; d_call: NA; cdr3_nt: TGCAGCGTTGATAGACATCGCAATGAGCAGTTCTTC; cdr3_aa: CSVDRHRNEQFF
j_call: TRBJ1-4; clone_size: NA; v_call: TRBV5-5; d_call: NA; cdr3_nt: TGTGCCAGCAGCGGTGGATGGACTAATGAAAAACTGTTTTTT; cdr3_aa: CASSGGWTNEKLFF
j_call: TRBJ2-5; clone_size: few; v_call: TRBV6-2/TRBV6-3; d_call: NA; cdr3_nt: TGTGCCAGCAGTTACCTCGGACCTACGGGAGAGCAGTACTTC; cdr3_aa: CASSYLGPTGEQYF
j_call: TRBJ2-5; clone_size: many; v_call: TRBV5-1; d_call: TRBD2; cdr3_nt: TGCGCCAGCAGCTTGTTCTTGGCGGGAGAAGAGACCCAGTACTTC; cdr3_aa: CASSLFLAGEETQYF
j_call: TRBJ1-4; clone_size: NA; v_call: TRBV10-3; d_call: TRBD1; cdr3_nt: TGTGCCATCAGTGCCGGACAGGGGGCGCGAACTAATGAAAAACTGTTTTTT; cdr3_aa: CAISAGQGARTNEKLFF
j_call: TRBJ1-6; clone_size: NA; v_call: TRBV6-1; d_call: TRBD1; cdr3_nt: TGTGCCGGCAGTGACCAGGGGGCGCGGGATAATTCACCCCTCCACTTT; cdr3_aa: CAGSDQGARDNSPLHF
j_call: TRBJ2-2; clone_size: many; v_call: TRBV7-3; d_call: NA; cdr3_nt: TGTGCCAGCAGCCTACAGGGAGCGAACACCGGGGAGCTGTTTTTT; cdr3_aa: CASSLQGANTGELFF
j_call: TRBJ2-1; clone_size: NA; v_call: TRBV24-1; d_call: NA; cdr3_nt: TGCGCCACCAGCGACAGCTCCCACAATGAGCAGTTCTTC; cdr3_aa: CATSDSSHNEQFF
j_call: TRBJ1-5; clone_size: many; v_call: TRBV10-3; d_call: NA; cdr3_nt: TGTGCCATCAAATCCGAAGGGATTGTTCAGCCCCAGCATTTT; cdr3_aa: CAIKSEGIVQPQHF
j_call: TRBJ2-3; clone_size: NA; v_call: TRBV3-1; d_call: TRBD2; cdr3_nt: TGTGCCAGCAGCTCAATAGCGGGGCGCACAGATACGCAGTATTTT; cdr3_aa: CASSSIAGRTDTQYF
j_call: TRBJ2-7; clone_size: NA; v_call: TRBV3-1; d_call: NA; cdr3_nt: TGTGCCAGCAGCGGCGGGGGCCTCTCCTACAATGAGCAGTACTTC; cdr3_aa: CASSGGGLSYNEQYF
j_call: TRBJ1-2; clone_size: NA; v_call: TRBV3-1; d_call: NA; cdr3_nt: TGTGCCAGCAGCCAAGGGACACCGGGGGATGGCTACACCTTC; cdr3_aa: CASSQGTPGDGYTF
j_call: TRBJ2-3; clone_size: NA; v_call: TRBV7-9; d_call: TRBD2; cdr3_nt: TGTGCCAGCAGCTTAGAATTTCTAGCGGTGGCGGATACGCAGTATTTT; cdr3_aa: CASSLEFLAVADTQYF
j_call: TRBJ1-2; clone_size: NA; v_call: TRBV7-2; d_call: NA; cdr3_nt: TGTGCCAGCGGGGGGGAGAACTATGGCTACACCTTC; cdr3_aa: CASGGENYGYTF
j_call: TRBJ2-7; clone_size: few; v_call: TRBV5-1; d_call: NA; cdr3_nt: TGCGCCAGCAGCTTGAGTACACCCCGTCTCGAGCAGTACTTC; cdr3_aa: CASSLSTPRLEQYF
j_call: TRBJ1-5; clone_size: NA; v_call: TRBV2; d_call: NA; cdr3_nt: TGTGCCAGCAGTGTAGGGCGGATCAATCAGCCCCAGCATTTT; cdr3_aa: CASSVGRINQPQHF
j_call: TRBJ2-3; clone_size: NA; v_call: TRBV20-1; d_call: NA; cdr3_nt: TGCAGTGCTAGAGAGGGGGTAGATACGCAGTATTTT; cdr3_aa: CSAREGVDTQYF
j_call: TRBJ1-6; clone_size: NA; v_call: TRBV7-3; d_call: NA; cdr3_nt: TGTGCCAGCACCGAGTGGGTTGGGTCTAATTCACCCCTCCACTTT; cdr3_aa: CASTEWVGSNSPLHF
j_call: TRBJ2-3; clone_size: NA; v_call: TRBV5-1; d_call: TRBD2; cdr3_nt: TGCGCCAGCAGCACCGGACTAGCGAACCCAGATACGCAGTATTTT; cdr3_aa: CASSTGLANPDTQYF
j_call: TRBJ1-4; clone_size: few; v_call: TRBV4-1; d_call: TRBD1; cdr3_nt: TGCGCCAGCAGCCAGGCGGGACAGGGGGATGAAAAACTGTTTTTT; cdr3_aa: CASSQAGQGDEKLFF
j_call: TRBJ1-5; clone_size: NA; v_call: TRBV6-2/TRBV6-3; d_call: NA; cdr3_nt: TGTGCCAGCAGTTACTCTCGGCAGTCCAATCAGCCCCAGCATTTT; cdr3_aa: CASSYSRQSNQPQHF
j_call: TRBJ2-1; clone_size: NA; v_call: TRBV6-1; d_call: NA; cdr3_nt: TGTGCCAGCAGTATAGGACAGTGCGGGCAGTTCTTC; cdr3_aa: CASSIGQCGQFF